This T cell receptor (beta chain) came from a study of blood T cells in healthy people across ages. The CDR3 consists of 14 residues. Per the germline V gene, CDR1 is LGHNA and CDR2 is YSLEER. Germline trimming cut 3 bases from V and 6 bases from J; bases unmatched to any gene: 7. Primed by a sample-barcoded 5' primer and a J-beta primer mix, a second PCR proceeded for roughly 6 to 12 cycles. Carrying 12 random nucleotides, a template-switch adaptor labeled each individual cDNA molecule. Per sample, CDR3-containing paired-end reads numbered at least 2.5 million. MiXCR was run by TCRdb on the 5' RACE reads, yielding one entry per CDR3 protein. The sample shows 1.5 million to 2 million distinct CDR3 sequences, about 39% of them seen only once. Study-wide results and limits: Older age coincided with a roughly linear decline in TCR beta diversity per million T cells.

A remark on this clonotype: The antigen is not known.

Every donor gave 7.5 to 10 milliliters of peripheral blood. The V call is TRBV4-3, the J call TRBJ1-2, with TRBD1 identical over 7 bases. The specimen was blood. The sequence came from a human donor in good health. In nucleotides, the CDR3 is TGCGCCAGCAGCCAGGGCAGGGGGTGGAATGGCTACACCTTC. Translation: CASSQGRGWNGYTF.